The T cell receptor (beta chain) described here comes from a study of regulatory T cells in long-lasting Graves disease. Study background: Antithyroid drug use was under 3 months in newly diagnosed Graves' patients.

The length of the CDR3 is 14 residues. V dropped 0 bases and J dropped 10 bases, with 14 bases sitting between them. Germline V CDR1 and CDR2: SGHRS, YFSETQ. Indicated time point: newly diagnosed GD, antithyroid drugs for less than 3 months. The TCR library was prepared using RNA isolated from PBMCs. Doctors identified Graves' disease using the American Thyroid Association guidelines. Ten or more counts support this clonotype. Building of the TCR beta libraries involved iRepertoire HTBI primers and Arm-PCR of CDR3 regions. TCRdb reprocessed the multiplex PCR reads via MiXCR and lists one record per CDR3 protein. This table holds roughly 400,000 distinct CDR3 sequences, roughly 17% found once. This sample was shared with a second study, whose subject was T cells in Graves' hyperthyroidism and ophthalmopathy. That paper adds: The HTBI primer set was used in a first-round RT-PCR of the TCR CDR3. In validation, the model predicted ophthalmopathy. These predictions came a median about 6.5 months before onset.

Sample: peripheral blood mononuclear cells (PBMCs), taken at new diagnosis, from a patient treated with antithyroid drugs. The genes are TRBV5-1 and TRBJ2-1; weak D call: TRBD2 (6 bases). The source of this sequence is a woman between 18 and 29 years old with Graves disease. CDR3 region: CASSLEGTLGEQFF. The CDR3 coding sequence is TGCGCCAGCAGCTTGGAGGGGACTTTAGGGGAGCAGTTCTTC.